Listed here are 19 T cell receptor beta chains from one sample, sequenced in a study of cytomegalovirus exposure and HLA in healthy donors. The study ran its PCR with 60 Vbeta and 13 Jbeta primers. Using immunoSEQ multiplex PCR, the repertoire was profiled, and TCRdb retains in-frame clones only, with some absent. This table has about 150,000 clones, roughly 80% appearing once. The sample was PBMCs. The receptors derive from a woman aged 50 to 60 in good health and CMV-seropositive.

The chain combines TRBV5-1 with TRBJ2-3, with 10 positions matching TRBD2. The V gene end was trimmed by 4 bases and the J gene end by 5 bases; junction bases not matched to a gene: 7. Germline CDR1 SGHRS, CDR2 YFSETQ. The CDR3 is 15 amino acids. CDR3 region: CASSDPSGSVDTQYF. The DNA for the CDR3 is TGCGCCAGCAGCGACCCTAGCGGGAGTGTAGATACGCAGTATTTT.

The chain combines TRBV5-1 with TRBJ1-1; D possibly corresponds to TRBD1 (6 bases). The V gene's germline CDR1 is SGHRS and CDR2 YFSETQ. The V and J ends lost 3 bases and 4 bases respectively, with 16 bases between them. The CDR3 is made up of 15 amino acids. The CDR3 region has the DNA TGCGCCAGCAGCTCCTTACAGGGCCCGGGCACTGAAGCTTTCTTT. It is translated as CASSSLQGPGTEAFF. Drawing the rest from reference TRBV5-1 and TRBJ1-1, the complete variable domain is KAGVTQTPRYLIKTRGQQVTLSCSPISGHRSVSWYQQTPGQGLQFLFEYFSETQRNKGNFPGRFSGRQFSNSRSEMNVSTLELGDSALYLCASSSLQGPGTEAFFGQGTRLTVV.

This clone was counted once. J is TRBJ1-1 and V is TRBV5-1, with no clear D. V was clipped by 0 bases and J by 0 bases, with 6 bases between them. CDR3 length: 14 residues. Germline CDR1 is SGHRS and CDR2 is YFSETQ. CDR3 sequence reads: CASSLVSLNTEAFF. DNA of the CDR3: TGCGCCAGCAGCTTGGTTAGCTTGAACACTGAAGCTTTCTTT. The entire variable domain, with the rest obtained from reference TRBV5-1 and TRBJ1-1, is as follows: KAGVTQTPRYLIKTRGQQVTLSCSPISGHRSVSWYQQTPGQGLQFLFEYFSETQRNKGNFPGRFSGRQFSNSRSEMNVSTLELGDSALYLCASSLVSLNTEAFFGQGTRLTVV.

This clone has more than one count but fewer than ten. The chain links TRBV5-1 to TRBJ1-6; perhaps TRBD1 as D (6 bases). Trimming took 0 bases from V and 7 from J, leaving 11 bases between them. Germline V gene data show CDR1 as SGHRS and CDR2 as YFSETQ. The CDR3 has 15 residues. CDR3 loop: CASSLGTALNSPLHF. CDR3 bases: TGCGCCAGCAGCTTGGGGACAGCGTTGAATTCACCCCTCCACTTT.

CDR3 coding DNA: TGCGCCAGCAGCCATAGCGGGGGGGCCGGAGATACGCAGTATTTT. Its protein is CASSHSGGAGDTQYF. This chain connects TRBV4-3 to TRBJ2-3, with 11 bases aligning to TRBD2. J gave up 5 bases and V 3 bases, and 4 bases lay outside the gene matches. The CDR3 is made up of 15 amino acids. CDR1 is LGHNA, CDR2 YSLEER, per germline.

The J gene is TRBJ1-3, the V gene TRBV29-1, with a weak D call TRBD1 (6 bases). Germline assignment: CDR1 SQVTM and CDR2 ANQGSEA. Trimming pared 3 bases from V and 7 bases from J, leaving 10 bases between. The CDR3 has 12 amino acids. For the CDR3, the DNA is TGCAGCGTTGACAGGGGATCGAACACCATATATTTT. This gives the protein CSVDRGSNTIYF.

The V call is TRBV27, the J call TRBJ2-7, with D uncertain. Trimming removed 6 bases at V and 12 bases at J, with 15 bases between. The CDR3 contains 11 residues. CDR1 is MNHEY and CDR2 is SMNVEV in the germline V gene (reference sequence). CDR3 DNA sequence: TGTGCCAGCAGGAGAATGAGGAAGACGTACTTC. Residues: CASRRMRKTYF.

The rearrangement links TRBV21-1 to TRBJ1-3. TRBV21-1 is a known pseudogene. This CDR3 comprises 17 residues. CDR3 loop: CASSSETSRSSGNTIYF. CDR3 coding DNA: TGTGCCAGCAGCTCCGAAACTAGTAGAAGCTCTGGAAACACCATATATTTT.

The chain employs TRBV6-6 and TRBJ1-4, with a possible D match to TRBD1 (5 bases). Per germline, CDR1 MNHNY and CDR2 SVGAGI (reference sequence). The CDR3 contains 14 residues. The V end was cut by 5 bases, the J end by 8 bases, with 15 bases between. The CDR3 region is CASSPQGRYEKLFF. The CDR3 region has the DNA TGTGCCAGCAGTCCCCAGGGTCGGTACGAAAAACTGTTTTTT.

The rearrangement links TRBV28 to TRBJ2-3; 7 positions match TRBD2. The ends lost 4 bases at V and 6 bases at J; junction bases unmatched: 13. From germline, CDR1 is MDHEN and CDR2 SYDVKM. There are 16 residues in the CDR3. CDR3 sequence (DNA): TGTGCCAGCAGTTCCCCCCGCGGGGGAACCAGGGATACGCAGTATTTT. This gives the protein CASSSPRGGTRDTQYF.

V usage is TRBV10-1 and J usage is TRBJ1-5, with 9 bases matching TRBD1. V lost 6 bases, J lost 7 bases, and 1 base stayed unmatched. CDR3 length equals 12 residues. The germline V gene has CDR1 WNHNN and CDR2 SYGVQD (reference sequence). The CDR3 DNA follows: TGCGCCAGCAGGGACAGGGGACAGCCCCAGCATTTT. Amino acid sequence: CASRDRGQPQHF.

The gene calls are TRBV2 and TRBJ1-5; possible D gene TRBD1, 5 bases. Germline lookup yields CDR1 SNHLY and CDR2 FYNNEI. The V gene lost 2 bases and the J gene lost 4 bases, with 6 bases spanning the gap. This CDR3 is 13 amino acids long. In DNA, the CDR3 is TGTGCCAGCAGTGAAAGGGGAAATCAGCCCCAGCATTTT. As protein: CASSERGNQPQHF.

The J gene is TRBJ2-2, the V gene TRBV19; 9 positions agree with TRBD2. Germline assignment: CDR1 LNHDA and CDR2 SQIVND (reference sequence). The CDR3 contains 17 residues. The ends lost 3 bases at V and 2 bases at J; junction bases unmatched: 7. CDR3: CASSIGNSGGNTGELFF. CDR3 bases: TGTGCCAGTAGTATTGGGAATAGCGGGGGAAACACCGGGGAGCTGTTTTTT.

V and J are TRBV6-1 and TRBJ1-1, with 8 positions matching TRBD1. The CDR3 covers 15 residues. V lost 4 bases to trimming and J lost 5 bases; unmatched junction nucleotides: 9. The V gene's germline CDR1 is MNHNS and CDR2 SASEGT. DNA for the CDR3: TGTGCCAGCAGTGCCTATAGGACAGGGCAAACTGAAGCTTTCTTT. Protein sequence: CASSAYRTGQTEAFF.

This chain joins TRBV18 and TRBJ1-5; D gene uncertain. There are 14 residues in the CDR3. Germline loops: CDR1 KGHSH, CDR2 LQKENI. V lost 4 bases, J lost 2 bases, and 9 bases lay in between. The chain's CDR3 is CASSQPGGNQPQHF. The CDR3, as DNA: TGTGCCAGCTCACAACCGGGAGGCAATCAGCCCCAGCATTTT.

This clone was counted only a few times. This chain links TRBV19 with TRBJ2-1, with 10 nucleotides matching TRBD2. Germline values: CDR1 LNHDA, CDR2 SQIVND (reference sequence). V was pared by 7 bases and J by 9 bases, with 9 bases of the junction left unmatched. The CDR3 has 14 residues. The CDR3 DNA reads as TGTGCCAGTATGCTTCTAGCGGGAGCGGGTGAGCAGTTCTTC. Amino acids: CASMLLAGAGEQFF.

The rearrangement links TRBV4-3 to TRBJ2-3; D is ambiguous. V lost 1 base and J lost 2, with 7 bases in between. CDR3 length: 14 residues. The germline V gene encodes CDR1 LGHNA and CDR2 YSLEER. Here the CDR3 DNA reads TGCGCCAGCAGCCAAGGACTTATCACAGATACGCAGTATTTT. This gives the protein CASSQGLITDTQYF.

The V gene is TRBV2, the J gene TRBJ2-2, with TRBD1 as a possible D gene (6 bases). Between the trimmed V and J ends, which lost 4 bases and 1 base, there was a span of 10 bases. CDR1 is SNHLY, CDR2 FYNNEI, per germline. The CDR3 consists of 15 residues. CDR3 sequence: CASSGDILNTGELFF. The DNA of the CDR3 is TGTGCCAGCAGTGGGGACATTTTGAACACCGGGGAGCTGTTTTTT.

This clone was seen only once. The rearrangement links TRBV5-1 to TRBJ2-7; tentatively, D is TRBD1 (6 bases). V lost 5 bases, J lost 3 bases, and 15 bases lay in between. Germline CDR1 reads SGHRS; CDR2 reads YFSETQ. The CDR3 sequence is 14 residues long. The CDR3 DNA reads TGCGCCAGCAGTACCAGGGGCAGATTCTACGAGCAGTACTTC. It translates to CASSTRGRFYEQYF.